Each of the 20 T cell receptor beta chains below was sequenced from the same sample in a study of graft-versus-host responses after intestinal transplantation. Their cognate antigens are unknown. The table came from immunoSEQ multiplex PCR; TCRdb's copy has only in-frame clones and leaves some out. In the table there are about 94,000 clones, roughly 90% of which are singletons. The sequences come from unstimulated CD8+ T cells sorted from spleen or lymph node cells, collected before intestinal transplant. The receptors come from a human donor who received an intestinal transplant.

As regards this clone: A junction end diverges from the germline sequence, so it may reflect a read error. The chain has TRBV19 and TRBJ1-2, with 11 bases identical to TRBD1. This CDR3 region has 13 residues. Germline CDR1 reads LNHDA; CDR2 reads SQIVND (reference sequence). CDR3 DNA: TGTGCCAGCGGGACAGGGGGGCCCTATAGCTACACCTTC. It encodes CASGTGGPYSYTF.

This chain links TRBV4-3 with TRBJ2-1; possibly TRBD2 for D (6 bases). Trimming stripped 1 base from V and 5 bases from J, with 24 bases between. Per the germline V gene, CDR1 is LGHNA and CDR2 is YSLEER. The CDR3 runs to 19 residues. DNA of the CDR3: TGCGCCAGCAGCCAAGGGTCAGCCTCCGGGACTTCCGGCCACAATGAGCAGTTCTTC. This encodes CASSQGSASGTSGHNEQFF.

This clone was seen only once. This rearrangement joins TRBV14 to TRBJ2-1; 10 bases are shared with TRBD2. Germline V CDR1 and CDR2: SGHDN, FVKESK. This CDR3 contains 16 residues. V lost 0 bases and J lost 10; bases outside the gene matches: 9. For the CDR3, the DNA is TGTGCCAGCAGCCAAGATCCCAGAGCGGGAGGGCGCGAGCAGTTCTTC. It encodes CASSQDPRAGGREQFF.

The chain has TRBV19 and TRBJ2-7, with D perhaps matching TRBD1 (5 bases). The CDR3 extends over 17 amino acids. CDR1 LNHDA and CDR2 SQIVND come from the germline V gene (reference sequence). Trimming pared 5 bases from V and 3 bases from J, leaving 23 bases between. CDR3 loop: CASSSRQTGRSGYEQYF. CDR3 coding DNA: TGTGCCAGTAGTTCCCGACAGACTGGAAGGAGTGGCTACGAGCAGTACTTC.

The chain combines TRBV19 with TRBJ2-7; 7 bases fit TRBD1. Germline V CDR1 and CDR2: LNHDA, SQIVND (reference sequence). The CDR3 runs 14 residues. The V and J ends lost 1 base and 0 bases, in that order; junction bases with no gene match: 0. The DNA of the CDR3 is TGTGCCAGTAGTATAGCAGGGGGCTCCTACGAGCAGTACTTC. Translated: CASSIAGGSYEQYF.

This sequence joins TRBV7-9 and TRBJ2-5; D might be TRBD1 (6 bases). V was trimmed by 1 base and J by 0 bases, leaving 6 bases between them. CDR1 is SEHNR, CDR2 FQNEAQ, per germline (reference sequence). This CDR3 contains 14 residues. CDR3 sequence reads: CASSLGDNQETQYF. Written as DNA, the CDR3 is TGTGCCAGCAGCTTAGGGGACAACCAAGAGACCCAGTACTTC.

The chain carries TRBV29-1 and TRBJ2-7; possibly TRBD2 for D (6 bases). Germline V gene lookup returns CDR1 SQVTM and CDR2 ANQGSEA. V lost 0 bases and J lost 5, with 17 bases in between. This CDR3 region has 15 residues. CDR3 bases: TGCAGCGTTGAAGATCGGGGCCTACGCGGGAACGAGCAGTACTTC. Translated: CSVEDRGLRGNEQYF.

This rearrangement joins TRBV5-6 to TRBJ2-1; 15 bases match TRBD2. Germline V CDR1 and CDR2: SGHDT, YYEEEE. Germline trimming cut 4 bases from V and 5 bases from J; bases unmatched to any gene: 7. The CDR3 consists of 17 residues. In nucleotides, the CDR3 is TGTGCCAGCAGCAAGGGGACTAGCGGGGGGTCCGACAATGAGCAGTTCTTC. It yields the protein CASSKGTSGGSDNEQFF.

This clone is a singleton in its sample. The gene calls are TRBV28 and TRBJ2-3; D is unresolved. Per the germline V gene, CDR1 is MDHEN and CDR2 is SYDVKM. The CDR3 runs to 13 residues. The V end lost 6 bases, the J end lost 4 bases, and 11 bases lay between the germline ends. In DNA, the CDR3 is TGTGCCAGCAGCCTCCTCTTTTCAGATACGCAGTATTTT. Protein product: CASSLLFSDTQYF.

Regarding this clone: As the CDR3 is not closed by the conserved phenylalanine or tryptophan, this likely results from a read error. The chain is built from TRBV28 and TRBJ2-7; TRBD1 matches 9 bases. CDR3 size: 14 residues. Germline CDR1 MDHEN, CDR2 SYDVKM. The trim removed 5 bases at V and 3 bases at J, leaving 5 bases unmatched. CDR3 coding DNA: TGTGCCAGCAGTCTTCCGGGACAGGGCTACGAGCAGTACTGC. Translated, it gives CASSLPGQGYEQYC.

The V call is TRBV19, the J call TRBJ2-1; 12 bases match TRBD2. The trim removed 6 bases at V and 2 bases at J, leaving 2 bases unmatched. Germline CDR1 is LNHDA and CDR2 is SQIVND (reference sequence). This CDR3 is 15 amino acids long. The CDR3 nucleotides read TGTGCCAGTAGCCGGACTAGCGGGGCCTACAATGAGCAGTTCTTC. Residues: CASSRTSGAYNEQFF. Based on the CDR3 plus reference TRBV19 and TRBJ2-1, the full variable domain is DGGITQSPKYLFRKEGQNVTLSCEQNLNHDAMYWYRQDPGQGLRLIYYSQIVNDFQKGDIAEGYSVSREKKESFPLTVTSAQKNPTAFYLCASSRTSGAYNEQFFGPGTRLTVL.

This sequence joins TRBV5-6 and TRBJ2-7, with TRBD2 matching 7 bases. The germline gives CDR1 SGHDT, CDR2 YYEEEE. J lost 1 base, V lost 1 base, and 8 bases had no gene match. There are 16 residues in the CDR3. The DNA of the CDR3 is TGTGCCAGCAGCTTGATAAGGGAGCGGGGATCCTACGAGCAGTACTTC. Translation gives CASSLIRERGSYEQYF.

The chain links TRBV11-2 to TRBJ2-1; TRBD2 aligns across 9 bases. With V trimmed by 5 bases and J by 10 bases, 3 bases remained unmatched. This CDR3 has 12 residues. Germline V gives CDR1 SGHAT, CDR2 FQNNGV. The CDR3 sequence: CASSRTSEEQFF. CDR3 DNA: TGTGCCAGCAGCCGGACTAGCGAGGAGCAGTTCTTC.

The chain joins TRBV27 to TRBJ2-5; 13 positions agree with TRBD2. The J call may be incorrect, as the DNA end agrees better with TRBJ2-7. The germline V gene encodes CDR1 MNHEY and CDR2 SMNVEV (reference sequence). CDR3 length: 16 residues. The CDR3 loop reads CASSLRTSGRFYEQYF. The CDR3 coding sequence is TGTGCCAGCAGTCTTCGGACTAGCGGGAGATTCTACGAGCAGTACTTC.

The chain joins TRBV18 to TRBJ2-7, with 8 bases identical to TRBD1. The CDR3 runs 15 residues. Trimming at V came to 4 bases and at J to 2 bases, leaving 7 bases not matched to a gene. Germline loops: CDR1 KGHSH, CDR2 LQKENI. CDR3 region: CASSQGQGATYEQYF. DNA of the CDR3: TGTGCCAGCTCACAAGGACAGGGTGCGACCTACGAGCAGTACTTC. Complete variable domain (other parts from reference TRBV18 and TRBJ2-7): NAGVMQNPRHLVRRRGQEARLRCSPMKGHSHVYWYRQLPEEGLKFMVYLQKENIIDESGMPKERFSAEFPKEGPSILRIQQVVRGDSAAYFCASSQGQGATYEQYFGPGTRLTVT.

This rearrangement joins TRBV11-2 to TRBJ2-1; TRBD2 agrees at 10 bases. This CDR3 is built from 19 residues. Trimming at V came to 4 bases and at J to 0 bases, leaving 12 bases not matched to a gene. Per the germline V gene, CDR1 is SGHAT and CDR2 is FQNNGV. The CDR3 region is CASSSHGTSAQSSYNEQFF. CDR3 DNA sequence: TGTGCCAGCAGCTCTCACGGGACTAGCGCCCAAAGCTCCTACAATGAGCAGTTCTTC.

The chain joins TRBV9 to TRBJ2-7, with 12 nucleotides matching TRBD2. CDR1 and CDR2 (germline): SGDLS, YYNGEE. Trimming at V came to 4 bases and at J to 6 bases, leaving 5 bases not matched to a gene. The CDR3 sequence is 14 residues long. CDR3 amino acids: CASSPSGRAAEQYF. The CDR3, as DNA: TGTGCCAGCAGCCCTAGCGGGAGGGCCGCCGAGCAGTACTTC.

The rearrangement uses TRBV4-1 and TRBJ2-1; 10 nucleotides align to TRBD1. V shed 0 bases and J 8 bases; nucleotides not matched to a gene: 7. Germline V CDR1 and CDR2: MGHRA, YSYEKL. The CDR3 runs 16 residues. In DNA form, the CDR3 reads TGCGCCAGCAGCCAAGAGGCGGGACAGGGGTGGTATGAGCAGTTCTTC. Its protein is CASSQEAGQGWYEQFF.

Concerning this clone: Other DNA sequences in this sample translate to the same CDR3. The chain carries TRBV5-1 and TRBJ2-3, with TRBD1 matching over 7 bases. The CDR3 has 16 amino acids. Germline CDR1 SGHRS, CDR2 YFSETQ. The V and J ends lost 1 base and 3 bases, in that order; junction bases with no gene match: 8. CDR3 sequence (DNA): TGCGCCAGCAGCTTGAAAAAGGGGGCGTGGACAGATACGCAGTATTTT. It translates to CASSLKKGAWTDTQYF.

This clone has only one observation. The chain links TRBV6-1 to TRBJ2-1; TRBD2 might be the D (6 bases). The CDR3 runs 13 residues. From germline, CDR1 is MNHNS and CDR2 SASEGT. The V end lost 3 bases, the J end lost 6 bases, and 9 bases lay between the germline ends. The CDR3 DNA follows: TGTGCCAGCAGTGAGCGGGGATTCAATGAGCAGTTCTTC. This gives the protein CASSERGFNEQFF.